This T cell receptor (beta chain) was captured by sequencing in a study of cytomegalovirus exposure and HLA in healthy donors (dated by TCRdb to 2015 to 2018). For the wider study: According to an earlier analysis of several hundred of the donors, about 180 million T cells yielded over 90 million unique TCR beta sequences and around 280 Gb of sequence data. Roughly 310 gigabases of sequencing data and 70 million to 100 million unique TCR sequences were included in an early release covering about 700 HLA-typed donors. The genetic ancestry cluster associated with self-reported Caucasian donors included approximately 85% of the 398 genotyped donors. The study aimed to test whether cataloging public T cell receptors could reveal signatures of past pathogen exposure. Using immunosequencing, the study profiled T cell repertoires from fewer than 700 subjects and related those repertoires to cytomegalovirus serostatus. Besides the first cohort of roughly 660 subjects, a separate validation cohort made up of over a hundred different subjects was used. High-throughput TCR immunosequencing, statistical association of individual TCRs with disease status, and machine learning were combined to predict cytomegalovirus infection status. In a later analysis, previously published TCR beta repertoires from 550 to 750 donors were re-analyzed and high-resolution HLA genotyping was added so that TCR occurrence patterns could be studied. Rather than drawing on any new phenotypic data, the later analysis identified candidate immune exposures from TCR beta sequences and the way those sequences occurred across donors. In an earlier analysis of 587 of the donors, high-throughput TCR beta sequencing was used to judge whether each TCR beta V gene segment behaved as functional or pseudogenic. Donor age, sex, ethnicity and CMV serostatus were collected together with the repertoire data. A later genetic analysis took genome-wide SNP genotypes for about 55% of the 666 donors and used that subset as a discovery cohort. All discovery cohort repertoires had been generated using a single sequencing platform. HLA typing included class I and class II loci at four-digit resolution. Typing coverage varied by locus: roughly 629-640 donors for A, B, C, DRB1 and DQB1; 500 to 550 for DQA1; some 610 for DPA1; under 490 for DPB1. About five DR-DQ haplotypes were handled as single units for association and clustering because linkage in the cohort was strong. Among about 360 genotyped donors of the cohort, an average of about 240,000 unique TCR beta nucleotide sequences were sequenced per donor, roughly 18% of them non-productive.

Results and caveats for the whole study, not just this receptor: In a later analysis, HLA-associated TCR beta chains showed more clonal expansion and lower generation probabilities than non-associated chains that were equally common. Assigning TCR associations to individual alleles was difficult when HLA alleles, especially DR and DQ, strongly co-occurred. CMV serostatus was the only immune exposure information available for the cohort. Because some donors lacked HLA typing at each locus, the association tests relied only on the typed subset. In a later genetic analysis, a missense DCLRE1C variant was associated with V-gene and J-gene trimming of TCR beta chains, and the association was replicated in an independent cohort. According to the authors, the approach could potentially be generalized to other disease states and immunological phenotypes. Because counts were too low, more than 15 rarely observed V segments, including chromosome 9 orphons, were excluded from the earlier analysis of 500 to 700 of the donors. A further reported finding was that TCR beta sequences accurately predicted the HLA-A and HLA-B alleles for most subjects in the first cohort. Correlated functional status among segregating V segments might reflect linkage disequilibrium, but an unknown experimental factor could not be ruled out. In a later analysis, most CMV-associated TCR beta chains were found to appear HLA-restricted, with HLA associations seemingly driven largely by CMV exposure. A later analysis associated 16,951 TCR beta sequences with specific HLA alleles at a false discovery rate of 0.05. A few of the identified cytomegalovirus-associated TCR beta chains were confirmed in vitro to be specific for cytomegalovirus antigens. The study listed 150 to 200 TCR beta chains as associated with cytomegalovirus. Only TCR beta chains were sequenced in this cohort, and the absence of alpha or paired-chain data limited detectable features. Cytomegalovirus status was reported to be diagnosed by the classifier with high specificity and sensitivity in both the original and validation cohorts. An earlier analysis of roughly 570 of the donors showed that most TCR beta V segments appeared in productive rearrangements either about 87% or about 30% of the time, which broadly matched IMGT annotations. In a later analysis, TCR association rates were found to vary across HLA loci, with the most associated TCRs seen for DRB1 alleles and the fewest for HLA-C alleles. Most TCR sequences were seen in very few donors, while some public TCRs were found in many individuals. A group of highly shared sequence variants was considered likely to be a technical artifact of the sequencing pipeline. The presence/absence analyses assumed that sequencing depth was roughly uniform across donors, and that assumption may not be true. According to a later analysis, parvovirus B19, influenza, CMV and Epstein-Barr virus appeared linked to several top co-occurrence clusters. In a later genetic analysis, fewer N-insertions in productive TCRs were reported among donors in an Asian-associated ancestry cluster than the roughly 640-donor mean.

The cohort consisted of more than 650 healthy bone marrow donors. At the time of sampling, every cohort member was nominally healthy, though immune exposures that went unrecorded were likely present. The donor tested CMV seronegative and was one of the 352 seronegative cohort members. Each donor provided a peripheral blood sample, and peripheral blood mononuclear cells were used for TCR beta sequencing. Genomic DNA was extracted from the blood cell samples with the Qiagen DNeasy Blood Extraction Kit. Of note for this clone: Its recognized antigen is unknown. Sequence at one end of the junction differs from germline and may be a read error.

Library preparation used the immunoSEQ multiplex PCR assay. A mixture of 60 forward primers for TCR Vbeta segments and 13 reverse primers for TCR Jbeta segments was used in the multiplex PCR. The CDR3 region of rearranged TCR beta genes was amplified from genomic DNA with a multiplex PCR assay. On the Illumina HiSeq System, the amplified TCR beta libraries were sequenced as 87-base-pair reads. The authors processed their data as follows. Across the 670 or so repertoires, a later analysis counted tens of millions of unique TCR beta chains, roughly 11 million of which were shared by at least two donors. Raw reads were error-corrected and collapsed into unique sequences with a nearest-neighbor algorithm that merged closely related sequences to remove PCR and sequencing errors. Alignment of CDR3 sequences to IMGT reference sequences was used to assign V, D and J gene segments. For a sequence to be retained, a match of at least six nucleotides was required to both a V gene segment and a J gene segment. Rearrangements were called productive when the CDR3 lacked stop codons and stayed in frame with V and J; all others were non-productive. Following IMGT convention, CDR3 was defined as the stretch from the second conserved V-encoded cysteine to the conserved J-encoded phenylalanine. Sequences without an unambiguous match to a single V gene segment were excluded from the earlier analysis of approximately 560 of the donors. An earlier analysis of 587 of the donors classified V segments as functional when productive rearrangements were above 56.7% and as segregating when the standard deviation between donors was above 5%. A statistical classification framework was developed to diagnose cytomegalovirus status using the catalog of TCR beta chain sequences. V and J gene assignment, in a later analysis, came from comparing TCR nucleotide sequences with IMGT/GENE-DB human TR gene sequences. Using the TCRdist pipeline, a later analysis assigned CDR3 sequences along with most-parsimonious VDJ recombination scenarios. A later analysis defined each TCR beta chain by its CDR3 amino acid sequence plus V-gene family, and excluded reads lacking a unique V-gene family. A later analysis removed 450 to 600 highly shared, low-generation-probability nucleotide sequences to deal with suspected cross-contamination and a sequencing artifact. A later analysis calculated a clonal expansion index for each public chain from normalized within-repertoire ranks of inferred template counts. In a later analysis, generation probabilities were computed with a VDJ recombination model fitted to out-of-frame rearrangements, and the resulting probabilities were checked against IGoR. In a later analysis, hypergeometric tests were used to score TCR-TCR, TCR-HLA and TCR-CMV co-occurrence, with a repertoire-size bias correction applied to TCR pairs. To estimate false discovery rates, a later analysis permuted the HLA or CMV assignments 20 times. In a later analysis, co-occurring TCRs were grouped using DBSCAN, and TCRdist sequence similarity was added for clustering within HLA-allele-positive subsets. Repertoires with fewer than 30,000 or more than 120,000 public chains were left out of co-occurrence clustering, as were roughly five repertoires with anomalous nucleotide sharing. TCRdb's version of the immuneACCESS table is confined to in-frame rearrangements and falls short of the full clone set. An unresolved V gene accounts for under half of the shortfall where checked; the remainder is of unknown origin. V and J calls and clone size are those listed in that table; D and trimming were worked out from the DNA. The table for this sample lists roughly 100,000 clones; about 70% of them were counted only once. Clones ranked in the top ten supply roughly 3.2% of the sample.

Sequencing used PBMCs. The clonotype was recovered from a man younger than 45 in good health and CMV-seronegative.

The CDR3 region: CASSSLAGGRDTQYF. The DNA sequence is TGTGCTAGCAGCTCCCTAGCGGGAGGGAGAGATACGCAGTATTTT. Here the chain combines TRBV7-7 and TRBJ2-3; TRBD2 agrees with 12 junctional bases. Including the terminal cysteine and phenylalanine, the CDR3 comprises 15 residues. CDR3 DNA only is kept here, 45 bases in frame from base 1. Via the germline V gene (reference sequence), CDR1 is SSHAT and CDR2 FNYEAQ.